This T cell receptor (beta chain) stems from a study of CD8 T cells in Susac syndrome. Comment on this clonotype: Its antigen is unknown.

About 0.45 to 1 ug RNA was reverse transcribed with random hexamers. An immunoSEQ multiplex PCR generated amplified TCR beta CDR3 products spanning 54 Vbeta and 13 Jbeta. Each CDR3 protein gets one entry after TCRdb re-called the immunoSEQ multiplex PCR reads with MiXCR. The data show approximately 260,000 distinct CDR3 sequences, about 96% seen once. Study results and limitations: Only a relatively small number of individuals were included in the TCR sequencing and HLA analysis. When the CD4+ T cell repertoires of patients with Susac syndrome were examined, they did not show any clonal expansion.

V was shortened by 7 bases and J by 4 bases, with 7 bases between the two germline ends. The CDR3 consists of 12 residues. CD8+ and CD4+ T cells were negatively isolated; TEMRA cells were FACS-enriched. The rearrangement joins TRBV12-3 or TRBV12-4 to TRBJ2-2; no clear D. The sample consisted of CD4+ T cells from PBMCs. The receptor was isolated from a human donor with Susac syndrome. CDR3 bases: TGTGCCAGCACCGGAGCCACCGGGGAGCTGTTTTTT. Translating gives CASTGATGELFF.